The T cell receptor beta chain under discussion was sequenced for a study of PD-1 blockade in classical Hodgkin lymphoma. Study-level findings and limits: Repertoire difference causes, possibly disease activity or prior therapy, remain undefined. The diversity seen at baseline in complete responders resembled that of newly diagnosed patients. The CD4+ diversity rise by C4D1 was clearest in complete responders.

The CDR3 runs to 19 residues. The germline CDR1 and CDR2 sequences are MGHRA and YSYEKL. V lost 3 bases and J lost 6, with 28 bases in between. Of note for this clone: The antigen is unknown.

After autologous stem cell transplantation all patients relapsed, and prior brentuximab vedotin exposure differed between cohorts. Complete response, partial response or progressive disease made up the best responses. Clones were sequenced by immunoSEQ multiplex PCR, and TCRdb holds only the in-frame ones, with some missing. The sample yields 75,000 to 100,000 clones, over 70% seen once. The sample here was peripheral blood mononuclear cells (PBMCs), taken at baseline. The sequence came from a human donor with classical Hodgkin lymphoma. The chain is built from TRBV4-1 and TRBJ2-3, with D possibly TRBD1 on 9 matching bases. The CDR3 protein is CASSQPTGGVAGLADTQYF. The CDR3 nucleotides read TGCGCCAGCAGCCAGCCGACAGGGGGGGTAGCGGGATTGGCGGATACGCAGTATTTT.